This passage covers 27 T cell receptor beta chains from one sample sequenced in a study of blood T cell repertoires in COVID-19. Here immunoSEQ multiplex PCR was the method, and the copy in TCRdb shows in-frame clones only, minus some. The data show 29,000 or so clones, around 92% seen once. Sequenced material: peripheral blood. These receptors were taken from a man aged 45-65 years with active COVID-19.

This clone has a single count. This sequence joins TRBV5-1 and TRBJ1-6; TRBD1 might be the D (5 bases). V was clipped by 0 bases and J by 10 bases, with 23 bases between them. Germline CDR1 is SGHRS and CDR2 is YFSETQ. This CDR3 is 18 amino acids long. For the CDR3, the DNA is TGCGCCAGCAGCTTGGGCAGGCCCGGGAGGCAGGGCGCATCACCCCTCCACTTT. Translating gives CASSLGRPGRQGASPLHF.

The chain combines TRBV5-1 with TRBJ2-7; 11 bases map to TRBD2. Trimming took 4 bases from V and 2 from J; bases not matched to a gene: 11. Germline lookup yields CDR1 SGHRS and CDR2 YFSETQ. This CDR3 spans 17 amino acids. The CDR3 sequence: CASSHQGLAEIPYEQYF. The CDR3 coding sequence is TGCGCCAGCAGCCACCAGGGACTAGCGGAAATACCCTACGAGCAGTACTTC.

This sequence joins TRBV6-5 and TRBJ1-1; unclear D gene. Trimming shortened V by 2 bases and J by 8 bases, and 15 bases separated the two germline ends. This CDR3 spans 14 amino acids. CDR1 MNHEY and CDR2 SVGAGI come from the germline V gene. DNA of the CDR3: TGTGCCAGCAGTTACGGTCACGCAGGCCTAGAAGCTTTCTTT. Translation gives CASSYGHAGLEAFF.

This chain joins TRBV27 and TRBJ2-6, with 8 nucleotides matching TRBD1. There are 17 residues in the CDR3. From germline, CDR1 is MNHEY and CDR2 SMNVEV (reference sequence). V lost 7 bases to trimming and J lost 3 bases; unmatched junction nucleotides: 11. The CDR3 nucleotides read TGTGCCAGCACCCGGACAGGGAGTAGCGTTGGGGCCAACGTCCTGACTTTC. Residues: CASTRTGSSVGANVLTF. The whole variable domain, remainder taken from reference TRBV27 and TRBJ2-6, is EAQVTQNPRYLITVTGKKLTVTCSQNMNHEYMSWYRQDPGLGLRQIYYSMNVEVTDKGDVPEGYKVSRKEKRNFPLILESPSPNQTSLYFCASTRTGSSVGANVLTFGAGSRLTVL.

The V gene is TRBV6-5, the J gene TRBJ2-5; 8 nucleotides match TRBD1. CDR1 and CDR2 (germline): MNHEY, SVGAGI. CDR3 length: 15 amino acids. The V gene end was trimmed by 3 bases and the J gene end by 4 bases; junction bases not matched to a gene: 7. The CDR3 loop reads CASSYNPGGRETQYF. CDR3 DNA sequence: TGTGCCAGCAGTTATAACCCAGGGGGCCGAGAGACCCAGTACTTC.

The J gene is TRBJ1-5, the V gene TRBV25-1; 7 bases match TRBD1. CDR1 and CDR2 (germline): MGHDK, SYGVNS. The CDR3 covers 14 residues. Unmatched junction bases numbered 7, after V lost 6 bases and J lost 5 bases. DNA for the CDR3: TGTGCCAGCAGGAAAACAGGGGTGGATCAGCCCCAGCATTTT. Protein sequence: CASRKTGVDQPQHF.

The chain uses TRBV11-2 and TRBJ2-1; the match to TRBD1 covers 9 bases. The ends lost 0 bases at V and 14 bases at J; junction bases unmatched: 2. Germline loops: CDR1 SGHAT, CDR2 FQNNGV. CDR3 length equals 12 residues. The CDR3 protein is CASSLEGTGKFF. CDR3 bases: TGTGCCAGCAGCTTAGAGGGGACAGGGAAGTTCTTC.

This chain uses TRBV5-6 with TRBJ1-6, with D tentatively TRBD1 (5 bases). Germline values: CDR1 SGHDT, CDR2 YYEEEE. This CDR3 is built from 18 residues. Trimming cost V 6 bases and J 3 bases, with 22 bases left between them. CDR3 coding DNA: TGTGCCAGCACCAACCAAATCGGAGCAGGGCTCTATAATTCACCCCTCCACTTT. Translated, it gives CASTNQIGAGLYNSPLHF.

The rearrangement links TRBV27 to TRBJ2-1; 8 nucleotides line up with TRBD2. J lost 8 bases, V lost 0 bases, and 9 bases had no gene match. This CDR3 is 16 amino acids long. Germline values: CDR1 MNHEY, CDR2 SMNVEV (reference sequence). The CDR3 region is CASSLSSLAGLDEQFF. CDR3 DNA: TGTGCCAGCAGTTTATCAAGTCTAGCGGGTTTGGATGAGCAGTTCTTC.

V usage is TRBV6-1 and J usage is TRBJ1-2, with 8 bases lining up with TRBD1. This CDR3 contains 15 residues. Germline loops: CDR1 MNHNS, CDR2 SASEGT. V lost 3 bases and J lost 3; bases outside the gene matches: 6. The CDR3 sequence is CASSDPGGADYGYTF. CDR3 DNA: TGTGCCAGCAGTGACCCAGGGGGCGCGGACTATGGCTACACCTTC.

J is TRBJ2-1 and V is TRBV5-1; D remains ambiguous. CDR1 and CDR2 from the germline V gene are SGHRS and YFSETQ. Trimming left V 1 base short and J 6 bases short, with 5 bases between. The CDR3 has 12 amino acids. The CDR3 region has the DNA TGCGCCAGCAGCTTGAGCCTCAATGAGCAGTTCTTC. It encodes CASSLSLNEQFF.

This chain connects TRBV19 to TRBJ1-2, with D tentatively TRBD1 (5 bases). Deletions cut 3 bases from V and 4 bases from J, with 21 bases between. CDR1 and CDR2 from the germline V gene are LNHDA and SQIVND (reference sequence). This CDR3 comprises 17 residues. DNA of the CDR3: TGTGCCAGTAGTATTGCCTCTCCCGGCGGGACCCTCTATGGCTACACCTTC. Amino acid sequence: CASSIASPGGTLYGYTF.

The rearrangement joins TRBV5-1 to TRBJ2-5; tentatively, D is TRBD2 (5 bases). Trimming pared 0 bases from V and 5 bases from J, leaving 26 bases between. The germline CDR1 and CDR2 sequences are SGHRS and YFSETQ. The CDR3 loop spans 19 amino acids. CDR3 in DNA: TGCGCCAGCAGCTTGGAGGTCGGCACAGACAAGAGCTCGGGGGAGACCCAGTACTTC. Its translation: CASSLEVGTDKSSGETQYF.

This clone was counted once. The rearrangement joins TRBV29-1 to TRBJ1-2; 7 bases map to TRBD1. The V and J ends lost 4 bases and 1 base, in that order; junction bases with no gene match: 12. This CDR3 has 16 residues. In germline, CDR1 is SQVTM, CDR2 ANQGSEA. The CDR3 DNA reads as TGCAGCGTTGTTCGCTTGGACAGGCTCGGTAACTATGGCTACACCTTC. Encoded protein: CSVVRLDRLGNYGYTF.

This chain connects TRBV9 to TRBJ2-1, with 7 bases matching TRBD2. Germline assignment: CDR1 SGDLS and CDR2 YYNGEE. The CDR3 has 15 amino acids. V lost 2 bases to trimming and J lost 9 bases; unmatched junction nucleotides: 11. The CDR3 reads CASSVSGLIFTEQFF. The CDR3 nucleotides are TGTGCCAGCAGCGTCTCGGGACTAATATTCACTGAGCAGTTCTTC.

This chain connects TRBV7-6 to TRBJ2-7; D may be TRBD1 (6 bases). CDR1 is SGHVS, CDR2 FNYEAQ, per germline. With 1 base removed from V and 2 bases from J, the gap between germline ends came to 12 bases. The CDR3 contains 15 residues. DNA of the CDR3: TGTGCCAGCAGCTTAGGAGGGACACACGCCTACGAGCAGTACTTC. Its translation is CASSLGGTHAYEQYF.

The chain couples TRBV30 to TRBJ2-3; TRBD1 aligns across 11 bases. Germline V lookup: CDR1 GTSNPN, CDR2 SVGIG (reference sequence). After removal of 3 bases from V and 1 base from J, the junction contained 0 bases not matched to a gene. The CDR3 has 14 residues. The CDR3 DNA is TGTGCCTGGAGGGACAGGGGGCGCACAGATACGCAGTATTTT. This encodes CAWRDRGRTDTQYF.

The chain couples TRBV5-1 to TRBJ2-3, with 15 nucleotides matching TRBD2. The J segment lost 0 bases and the V segment lost 4 bases, leaving 9 bases of the junction unmatched. Per germline, CDR1 SGHRS and CDR2 YFSETQ. This CDR3 contains 19 residues. CDR3 residues: CASSLGLAGGSPSTDTQYF. The CDR3 nucleotides read TGCGCCAGCAGCCTCGGACTAGCGGGGGGGTCCCCTAGCACAGATACGCAGTATTTT.

The chain couples TRBV27 to TRBJ2-1; tentatively, D is TRBD2 (5 bases). Germline-derived CDR1 and CDR2 are MNHEY and SMNVEV (reference sequence). The CDR3 covers 13 residues. Trimming shortened V by 5 bases and J by 7 bases, and 12 bases separated the two germline ends. The CDR3 DNA reads TGTGCCAGCAGTCCCCTCTCGGGGAATGAGCAGTTCTTC. Encoded protein: CASSPLSGNEQFF.

The rearrangement joins TRBV12-3 or TRBV12-4 to TRBJ2-7; tentatively, D is TRBD2 (5 bases). The V end was cut by 5 bases, the J end by 5 bases, with 7 bases between. This CDR3 has 11 amino acids. As DNA, the CDR3 is TGTGCCAGCAGTGCGGGCAACGAGCAGTACTTC. It is translated as CASSAGNEQYF.

V usage is TRBV11-2 and J usage is TRBJ2-7, with 7 bases identical to TRBD1. Germline loops: CDR1 SGHAT, CDR2 FQNNGV. CDR3 size: 13 residues. With V trimmed by 5 bases and J by 4 bases, 5 bases remained unmatched. The CDR3 here is CASSKQGSYEQYF. For the CDR3, the DNA is TGTGCCAGCAGCAAACAGGGGTCTTACGAGCAGTACTTC.

The chain links TRBV10-3 to TRBJ2-3; 7 bases match TRBD2. The germline CDR1 and CDR2 sequences are ENHRY and SYGVKD. J was trimmed by 0 bases and V by 4 bases; bases with no gene match: 4. This CDR3 is built from 15 residues. The CDR3 DNA reads TGTGCCATCAGTGCTAGCGGTTCTAGCACAGATACGCAGTATTTT. It codes for CAISASGSSTDTQYF.

V usage is TRBV7-9 and J usage is TRBJ2-2, with TRBD2 matching 10 bases. The CDR3 sequence is 19 residues long. V shed 5 bases, J shed 4 bases, and the junction held 16 bases outside the gene matches. Germline V CDR1 and CDR2: SEHNR, FQNEAQ (reference sequence). The CDR3 region has the DNA TGTGCCAGCAGCCCACGGCGGACTAGCGGAAAGTCGAGCACCGGGGAGCTGTTTTTT. Its protein is CASSPRRTSGKSSTGELFF.

By proportion, this clone is medium-sized. V is TRBV20-1 and J is TRBJ2-7, with D possibly being TRBD1 (5 bases). This CDR3 is 13 amino acids long. Between the trimmed V and J ends, which lost 3 bases and 7 bases, there was a span of 16 bases. Germline loops: CDR1 DFQATT, CDR2 SNEGSKA (reference sequence). CDR3 sequence reads: CSASKGRADEQYF. Here the CDR3 DNA reads TGCAGTGCTAGTAAGGGCAGGGCGGATGAGCAGTACTTC.

The CDR3 is CASKLEGETQYF. In nucleotides, the CDR3 is TGTGCCAGTAAACTAGAGGGAGAGACCCAGTACTTC. The V and J genes are TRBV25-1 and TRBJ2-5; maybe TRBD2 (5 bases). Germline CDR1 is MGHDK and CDR2 is SYGVNS. The CDR3 is 12 amino acids. V lost 9 bases, J lost 4 bases, and 12 bases lay in between.

This chain links TRBV19 with TRBJ1-2; D is unclear. Germline V gene data show CDR1 as LNHDA and CDR2 as SQIVND (reference sequence). This CDR3 is built from 12 residues. Trimming pared 5 bases from V and 8 bases from J, leaving 12 bases between. Here the CDR3 DNA reads TGTGCCAGTAGTCGGGGATCCGAGGGCTACACCTTC. Translation: CASSRGSEGYTF.

This sequence joins TRBV3-1 (or the pseudogene TRBV3-2) and TRBJ2-7, with D hard to call. The CDR3 sequence is 14 residues long. Per germline, CDR1 LGHDT and CDR2 YNNKEL (reference sequence). Trimming took 4 bases from V and 0 from J, leaving 10 bases between them. CDR3 amino acids: CASSRTHSSYEQYF. The CDR3 bases are TGTGCCAGCAGCCGCACTCATAGCTCCTACGAGCAGTACTTC.